At least ten counts were recorded for the clone carrying this T cell receptor beta chain. V was trimmed by 8 bases and J by 3 bases, leaving 14 bases between them. The CDR3 runs to 14 residues. Germline V gives CDR1 SEHNR, CDR2 FQNEAQ (reference sequence). According to the study, TCR beta libraries were built with iRepertoire HTBI primers and CDR3-region Arm-PCR. One entry per CDR3 protein, called by TCRdb with MiXCR from the multiplex PCR reads. The sample yields 350,000 to 500,000 distinct CDR3 sequences, over 15% seen once. Time point defined: newly diagnosed GD, antithyroid drugs for less than 3 months. Preparation of the TCR library used RNA extracted from PBMCs. These data belong to a study of regulatory T cells in long-lasting Graves disease. The overall study: Those Graves' patients who were newly diagnosed had been on antithyroid drugs under 3 months.

These data were likewise used in another study, on T cells in Graves' hyperthyroidism and ophthalmopathy.

This clonotype was obtained from a woman aged 25 to 39 with Graves disease. This chain joins TRBV7-9 and TRBJ2-1, with D tentatively TRBD2 (5 bases). The sample was peripheral blood mononuclear cells (PBMCs), taken at new diagnosis, from a patient treated with antithyroid drugs. The CDR3 nucleotides are TGTGCCAGCCGCGGCGAGGGCCACTACAATGAGCAGTTCTTC. This codes for CASRGEGHYNEQFF.